The source of this TCR beta chain is a study of cytomegalovirus exposure and HLA in healthy donors. Overall study context: Prior work identified roughly 120 million unique TCR beta sequences in some 200 million T cells.

Of note for this clone: What it binds is unknown.

PCR primers comprised 60 Vbeta and 13 Jbeta primers. TCRdb's copy holds only in-frame clones and misses some; the assay was immunoSEQ multiplex PCR. This sample has roughly 100,000 clones; nearly 80% occur once, and the top ten carry around 1.3%. The CDR3 totals 17 residues. The germline V gene has CDR1 MNHEY and CDR2 SMNVEV (reference sequence). The J segment lost 0 bases and the V segment lost 6 bases, leaving 7 bases of the junction unmatched. Study-wide points: DRB1 showed the most TCR associations and HLA-C the fewest in a later analysis, as rates varied by HLA locus. The likely origin of a cluster of highly shared sequence variants was a sequencing artifact. Information on immune exposure was restricted to one variable (CMV serostatus).

The chain is built from TRBV27 and TRBJ2-3, with TRBD2 identical over 12 bases. The sequence was collected from a man aged 30-40 years in good health and CMV-seronegative. Specimen: PBMCs. CDR3 sequence: CASRSSGRGLSTDTQYF. For the CDR3, the DNA is TGTGCCAGCAGATCTAGCGGGAGGGGCCTTAGCACAGATACGCAGTATTTT.